The 9 T cell receptor beta chains below come from one sample, sequenced in a study of cytomegalovirus exposure and HLA in healthy donors. The data were produced by immunoSEQ multiplex PCR, yet TCRdb's version contains in-frame clones alone and is incomplete. The repertoire has under 200,000 clones, under 90% of them found once; the top ten carry about a tenth. The material sequenced was PBMCs. The receptors come from a woman aged 18-29 years in good health and CMV-seropositive.

The chain is built from TRBV25-1 and TRBJ1-1; D gene unclear. Germline V lookup: CDR1 MGHDK, CDR2 SYGVNS. This CDR3 spans 13 amino acids. The ends were cut back, 3 bases at V and 9 bases at J, with 14 bases in the middle. CDR3 loop: CASSDLPGRKAFF. The CDR3 DNA follows: TGTGCCAGCAGTGATCTCCCAGGCAGAAAAGCTTTCTTT. Complete variable domain (other parts from reference TRBV25-1 and TRBJ1-1): EADIYQTPRYLVIGTGKKITLECSQTMGHDKMYWYQQDPGMELHLIHYSYGVNSTEKGDLSSESTVSRIRTEHFPLTLESARPSHTSQYLCASSDLPGRKAFFGQGTRLTVV.

This clone has just one count. V and J are TRBV7-9 and TRBJ2-7, with TRBD1 matching 12 bases. CDR1 and CDR2 from the germline V gene are SEHNR and FQNEAQ (reference sequence). V shed 4 bases and J 2 bases; nucleotides not matched to a gene: 9. This CDR3 comprises 17 residues. The CDR3 here is CASSSRDRGQFPYEQYF. CDR3 nucleotides: TGTGCCAGCAGCTCAAGGGACAGGGGGCAATTCCCCTACGAGCAGTACTTC.

The chain has TRBV7-2 and TRBJ2-1; D gene unclear. This CDR3 is built from 18 residues. With 5 bases removed from V and 0 bases from J, the gap between germline ends came to 20 bases. Germline CDR1 and CDR2: SGHTA and FQGNSA. CDR3 sequence (DNA): TGTGCCAGCAGCGCCTCCAGATATAGCATCGTCTCCTACAATGAGCAGTTCTTC. Its protein product is CASSASRYSIVSYNEQFF.

This clone was seen just once. The junction and the germline gene differ at one end; a read error may be behind it. The chain uses TRBV7-7 and TRBJ1-1; D is uncertain. The CDR3 is made up of 13 amino acids. The V gene's germline CDR1 is SSHAT and CDR2 FNYEAQ (reference sequence). CDR3: CASSSLRGTEAFF. CDR3 DNA: TGTGCTAGCAGCTCATTACGGGGCACTGAAGCTTTCTTT.

The chain combines TRBV21-1 with TRBJ2-2; the table gives TRBD1 as D, unverified against the DNA. TRBV21-1 is a recognized pseudogene. The CDR3 length is 13 residues. CDR3 region: CASSKGWLGELFF. The CDR3 bases are TGTGCCAGCAGCAAAGGTTGGCTCGGGGAGCTGTTTTTT.

This clone was seen a few times. This chain links TRBV7-2 with TRBJ2-5; 10 positions agree with TRBD2. Trimming cost V 5 bases and J 5 bases; bases outside gene matches: 17. Germline assignment: CDR1 SGHTA and CDR2 FQGNSA. There are 18 residues in the CDR3. CDR3 sequence (DNA): TGTGCCAGCAGCCACATCCCCAGCGGGAGGGCCGAATTGGAGACCCAGTACTTC. This encodes CASSHIPSGRAELETQYF.

This chain joins TRBV9 and TRBJ2-1; TRBD2 matches 7 bases. The ends lost 7 bases at V and 8 bases at J; junction bases unmatched: 18. CDR3 size: 16 residues. Per the germline V gene, CDR1 is SGDLS and CDR2 is YYNGEE. DNA of the CDR3: TGTGCCAGCCGAGCGACCGGGGGGAGGGGTGAGGATGAGCAGTTCTTC. It codes for CASRATGGRGEDEQFF.

This chain links TRBV5-4 with TRBJ1-5; D is perhaps TRBD1 (5 bases). Trimming took off 7 bases at V and 0 bases at J, with 20 bases between the two ends. This CDR3 spans 17 amino acids. Germline loops: CDR1 SGHNT, CDR2 YYREEE (reference sequence). This CDR3 is CASVYGGVRISNQPQHF. The CDR3 DNA reads TGTGCCAGCGTCTATGGGGGGGTCAGAATTAGCAATCAGCCCCAGCATTTT.

The rearrangement links TRBV7-2 to TRBJ1-1; D is unclear. CDR1 is SGHTA, CDR2 FQGNSA, per germline. V gave up 1 base and J gave up 3 bases, with 6 bases separating them. The CDR3 totals 13 residues. DNA for the CDR3: TGTGCCAGCAGCTTAGGGAGGCACACTGAAGCTTTCTTT. The encoded protein is CASSLGRHTEAFF.